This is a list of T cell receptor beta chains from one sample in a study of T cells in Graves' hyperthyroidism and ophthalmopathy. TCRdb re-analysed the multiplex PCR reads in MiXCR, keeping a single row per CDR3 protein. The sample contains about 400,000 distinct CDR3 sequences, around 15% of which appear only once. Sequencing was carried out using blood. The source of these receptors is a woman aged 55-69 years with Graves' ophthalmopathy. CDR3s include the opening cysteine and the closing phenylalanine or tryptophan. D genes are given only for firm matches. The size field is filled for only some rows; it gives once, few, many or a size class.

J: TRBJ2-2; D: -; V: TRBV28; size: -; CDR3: CASSPLGGRGTGELFF; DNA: TGTGCCAGCAGTCCCCTAGGGGGTCGAGGGACCGGGGAGCTGTTTTTT
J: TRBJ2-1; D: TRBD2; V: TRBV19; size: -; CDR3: CASQPSLLAGVNNEQFF; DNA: TGTGCCAGTCAACCATCTTTGTTAGCGGGAGTGAACAATGAGCAGTTCTTC
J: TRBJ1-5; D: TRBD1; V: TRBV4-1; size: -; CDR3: CASSQEQGAGGPQHF; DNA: TGCGCCAGCAGCCAAGAACAGGGGGCGGGAGGGCCCCAGCATTTT
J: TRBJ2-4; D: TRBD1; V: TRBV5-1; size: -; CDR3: CASSEFPGQGIIQYF; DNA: TGCGCCAGCAGCGAATTTCCGGGACAGGGGATCATTCAGTACTTC
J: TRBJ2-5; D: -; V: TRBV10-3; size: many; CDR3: CAIKDAGSKLETQYF; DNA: TGTGCCATCAAGGACGCGGGATCTAAGCTCGAGACCCAGTACTTC
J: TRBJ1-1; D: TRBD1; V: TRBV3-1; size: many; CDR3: CASSLRTGRGNTEAFF; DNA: TGTGCCAGCAGCCTTCGGACAGGGCGGGGGAATACTGAAGCTTTCTTT
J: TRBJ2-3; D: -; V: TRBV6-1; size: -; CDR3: CASSEGSRVDTQYF; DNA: TGTGCCAGCAGTGAAGGATCCCGTGTAGATACGCAGTATTTT
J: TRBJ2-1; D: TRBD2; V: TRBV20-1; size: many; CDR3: CSAPGLALSSYNEQFF; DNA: TGCAGTGCCCCGGGACTAGCGCTGAGCTCCTACAATGAGCAGTTCTTC
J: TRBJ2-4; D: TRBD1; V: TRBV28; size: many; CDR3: CATIQGVEAKNIQYF; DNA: TGTGCCACCATTCAGGGGGTCGAAGCCAAAAACATTCAGTACTTC
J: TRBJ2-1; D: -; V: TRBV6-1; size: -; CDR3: CASRSFEGNEQFF; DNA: TGTGCCAGCAGAAGCTTCGAAGGGAATGAGCAGTTCTTC
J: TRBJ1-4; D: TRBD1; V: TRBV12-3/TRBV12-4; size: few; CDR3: CASRDGTQGVGEKLFF; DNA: TGTGCCAGCAGGGATGGGACACAGGGGGTAGGTGAAAAACTGTTTTTT
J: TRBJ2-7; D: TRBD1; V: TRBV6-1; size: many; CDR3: CASQRDRALEQYF; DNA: TGTGCCAGCCAACGGGACAGAGCCCTCGAGCAGTACTTC
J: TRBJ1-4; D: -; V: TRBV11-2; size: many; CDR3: CASSRRGTGDEKLFF; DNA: TGTGCCAGCAGCCGGAGGGGGACGGGAGATGAAAAACTGTTTTTT
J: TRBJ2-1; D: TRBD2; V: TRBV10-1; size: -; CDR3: CASSGAGARGNEQFF; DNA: TGCGCCAGCAGTGGGGCGGGAGCCCGCGGCAATGAGCAGTTCTTC
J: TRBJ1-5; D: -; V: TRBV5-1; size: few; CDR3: CASSPGGYSNQPQHF; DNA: TGCGCCAGCAGCCCTGGGGGTTATAGCAATCAGCCCCAGCATTTT
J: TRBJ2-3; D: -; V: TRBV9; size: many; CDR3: CASSVGGRDTQYF; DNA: TGTGCCAGCAGCGTTGGAGGGCGAGATACGCAGTATTTT
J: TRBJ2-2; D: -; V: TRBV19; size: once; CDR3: CASSSPGELFF; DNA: TGTGCCAGTAGTAGTCCCGGGGAGCTGTTTTTT
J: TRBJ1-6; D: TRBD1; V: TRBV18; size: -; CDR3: CASSTGTANPPLHF; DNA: TGTGCCAGCTCAACCGGGACAGCTAATCCACCCCTCCACTTT
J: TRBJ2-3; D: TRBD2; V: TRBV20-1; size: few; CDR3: CSARELREKRDTQYF; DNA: TGCAGTGCTAGAGAGTTGCGGGAGAAGAGGGATACGCAGTATTTT
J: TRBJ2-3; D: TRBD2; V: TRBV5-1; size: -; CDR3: CASSFTTSGNLGTDTQYF; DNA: TGCGCCAGCAGCTTCACGACTAGCGGGAACCTTGGCACAGATACGCAGTATTTT
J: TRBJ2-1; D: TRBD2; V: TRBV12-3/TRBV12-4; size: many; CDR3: CASSLGLAGGRNEQFF; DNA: TGTGCCAGCAGTCTCGGACTAGCGGGGGGTAGGAATGAGCAGTTCTTC
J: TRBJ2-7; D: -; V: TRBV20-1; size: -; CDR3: CSARPGGPLLEQYF; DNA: TGCAGTGCTAGACCCGGAGGGCCCCTTTTAGAGCAGTACTTC
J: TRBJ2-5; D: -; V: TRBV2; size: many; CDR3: CASSETRPGLETQYF; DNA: TGTGCCAGCAGTGAGACTAGGCCGGGACTGGAGACCCAGTACTTC
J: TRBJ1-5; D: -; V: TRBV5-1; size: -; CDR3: CASSSPSGRPGGYSNQPQHF; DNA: TGCGCCAGCAGCTCCCCCAGTGGACGGCCGGGGGGGTATAGCAATCAGCCCCAGCATTTT
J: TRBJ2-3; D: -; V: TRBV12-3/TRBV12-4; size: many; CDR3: CASRTQTDTQYF; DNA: TGTGCCAGCAGGACCCAGACAGATACGCAGTATTTT
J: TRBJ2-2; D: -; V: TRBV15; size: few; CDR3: CATSTRLARGGELFF; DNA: TGTGCCACCAGCACCCGACTAGCCAGGGGCGGGGAGCTGTTTTTT
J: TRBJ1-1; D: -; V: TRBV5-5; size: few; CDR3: CASSLAFENTEAFF; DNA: TGTGCCAGCAGCTTGGCTTTTGAGAACACTGAAGCTTTCTTT
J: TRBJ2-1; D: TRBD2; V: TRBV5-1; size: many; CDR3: CASSLTAGGPNEQFF; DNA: TGCGCCAGCAGCCTGACAGCGGGAGGCCCAAATGAGCAGTTCTTC
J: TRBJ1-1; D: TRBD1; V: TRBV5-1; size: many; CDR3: CASSQQGARTEAFF; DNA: TGCGCCAGCAGCCAACAGGGGGCGCGAACTGAAGCTTTCTTT